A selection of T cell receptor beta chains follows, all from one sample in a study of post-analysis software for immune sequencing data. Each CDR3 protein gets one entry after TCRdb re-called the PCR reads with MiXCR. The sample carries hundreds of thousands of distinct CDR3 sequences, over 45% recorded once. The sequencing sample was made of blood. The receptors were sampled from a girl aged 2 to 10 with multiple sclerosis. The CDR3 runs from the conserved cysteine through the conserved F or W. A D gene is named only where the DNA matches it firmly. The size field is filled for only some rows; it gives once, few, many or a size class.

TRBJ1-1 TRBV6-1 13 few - CASSAAWDTEAFF TGTGCCAGCAGTGCAGCATGGGACACTGAAGCTTTCTTT
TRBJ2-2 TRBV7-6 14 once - CASSLFAGTGELFF TGTGCCAGCAGCTTATTTGCTGGGACCGGGGAGCTGTTTTTT
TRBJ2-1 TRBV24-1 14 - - CATRSEGADNEQFF TGTGCCACCAGGTCGGAGGGGGCCGACAATGAGCAGTTCTTC
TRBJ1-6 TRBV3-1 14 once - CASNPGGGASPLHF TGTGCCAGCAACCCGGGAGGAGGGGCTTCACCCCTCCACTTT
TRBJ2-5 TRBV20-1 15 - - CSAVPARTPQETQYF TGCAGTGCTGTTCCCGCCCGGACACCCCAAGAGACCCAGTACTTC
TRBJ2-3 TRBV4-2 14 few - CASSTHRDTDTQYF TGTGCCAGCAGCACTCACAGGGACACAGATACGCAGTATTTT
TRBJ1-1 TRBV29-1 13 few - CSVEDRPGQGAFF TGCAGCGTTGAAGATCGGCCCGGGCAGGGGGCTTTCTTT
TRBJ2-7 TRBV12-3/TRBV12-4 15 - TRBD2 CASRATSGLSYEQYF TGCGCCAGCAGGGCGACTAGCGGGCTTTCCTACGAGCAGTACTTC
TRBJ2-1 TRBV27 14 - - CASSLYGSLDEQFF TGTGCCAGCAGTTTATACGGTAGCCTCGATGAGCAGTTCTTC
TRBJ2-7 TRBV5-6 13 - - CASREITGYEQYF TGTGCCAGCAGGGAAATCACAGGGTACGAGCAGTACTTC
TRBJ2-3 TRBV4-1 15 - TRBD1 CASSQGQGFADTQYF TGCGCCAGCAGCCAGGGACAGGGGTTTGCAGATACGCAGTATTTT
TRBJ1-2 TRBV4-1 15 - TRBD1 CASSRLPATGIGYTF TGCGCCAGCAGCCGCCTACCCGCGACAGGGATCGGCTACACCTTC
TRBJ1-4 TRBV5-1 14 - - CASSLGPSSEKLFF TGCGCCAGCAGCTTGGGACCGTCTTCTGAAAAACTGTTTTTT
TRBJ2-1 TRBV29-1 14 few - CSVVGLEGFNEQFF TGCAGCGTCGTCGGGTTGGAAGGTTTCAATGAGCAGTTCTTC
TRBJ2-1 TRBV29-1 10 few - CSVVRGEQFF TGCAGCGTTGTACGGGGTGAGCAGTTCTTC
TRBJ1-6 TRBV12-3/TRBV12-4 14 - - CASSLDPSYSPLHF TGTGCCAGCAGTTTAGACCCATCTTACTCACCCCTCCACTTT
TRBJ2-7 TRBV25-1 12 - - CASGLRFGEQYF TGTGCCAGCGGACTGAGGTTCGGCGAGCAGTACTTC
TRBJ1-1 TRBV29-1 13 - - CSVEGGPHTEAFF TGCAGCGTTGAAGGAGGGCCCCACACTGAAGCTTTCTTT
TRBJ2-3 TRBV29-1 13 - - CSVGPPPGDTQYF TGCAGCGTGGGACCTCCGCCGGGGGATACGCAGTATTTT
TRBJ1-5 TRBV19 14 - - CASRTQAENQPQHF TGTGCCAGTAGGACACAGGCGGAGAATCAGCCCCAGCATTTT
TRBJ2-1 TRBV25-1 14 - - CASSPQDVYNEQFF TGTGCCAGCAGTCCCCAGGATGTTTACAATGAGCAGTTCTTC
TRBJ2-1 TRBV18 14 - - CASSAGDRRIEQFF TGTGCCAGCTCAGCGGGTGACCGACGCATTGAGCAGTTCTTC
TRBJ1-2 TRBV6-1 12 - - CASSEVIRGYTF TGTGCCAGCAGTGAAGTGATAAGAGGCTACACCTTC
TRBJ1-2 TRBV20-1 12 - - CSAREHSYGYTF TGCAGTGCTAGAGAGCACTCCTATGGCTACACCTTC
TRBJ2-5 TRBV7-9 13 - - CASSPDGEETQYF TGTGCCAGCAGCCCGGACGGAGAAGAGACCCAGTACTTC
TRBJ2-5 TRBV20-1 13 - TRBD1 CSASPQGAETQYF TGCAGTGCTAGTCCACAGGGGGCCGAGACCCAGTACTTC
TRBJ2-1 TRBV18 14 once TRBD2 CASSPPGLPSEQFF TGTGCCAGCTCACCACCGGGACTACCAAGTGAGCAGTTCTTC
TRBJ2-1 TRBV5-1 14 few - CASGDGQRLLEQFF TGCGCCAGCGGGGACGGCCAGAGACTGCTTGAGCAGTTCTTC
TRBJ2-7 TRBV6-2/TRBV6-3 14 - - CASSYAGAEHEQYF TGTGCCAGCAGTTACGCGGGGGCCGAGCACGAGCAGTACTTC
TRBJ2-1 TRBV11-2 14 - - CASSAQAGDNEQFF TGTGCCAGCAGCGCACAAGCCGGGGACAATGAGCAGTTCTTC
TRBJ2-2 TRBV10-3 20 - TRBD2 CAISDPPGGLWAANTGELFF TGTGCCATCAGTGACCCACCGGGGGGGCTCTGGGCCGCGAACACCGGGGAGCTGTTTTTT
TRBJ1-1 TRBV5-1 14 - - CASSVLQGETEAFF TGCGCCAGCAGCGTATTACAGGGAGAAACTGAAGCTTTCTTT
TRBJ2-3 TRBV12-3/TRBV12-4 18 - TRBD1 CASSLVRGTGKNTDAQYF TGTGCCAGCAGTTTAGTTCGGGGGACAGGAAAAAACACAGATGCGCAGTATTTT
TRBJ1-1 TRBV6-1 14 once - CASSGQVIRTEAFF TGTGCCAGCAGTGGACAGGTAATCAGGACTGAAGCTTTCTTT
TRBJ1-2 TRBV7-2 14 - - CASSTRTAHYGYTF TGTGCCAGCAGCACACGGACAGCCCACTATGGCTACACCTTC
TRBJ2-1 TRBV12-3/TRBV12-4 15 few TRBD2 CASSLDSGGPHEQFF TGTGCCAGCAGTTTAGATAGCGGGGGCCCCCATGAGCAGTTCTTC
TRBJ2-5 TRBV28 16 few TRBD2 CASRGLAGSGQETQYF TGTGCCAGCAGAGGACTAGCGGGATCGGGGCAAGAGACCCAGTACTTC
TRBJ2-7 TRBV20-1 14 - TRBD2 CSARAGSGSYEQYF TGCAGTGCTAGAGCAGGTAGCGGGTCATACGAGCAGTACTTC
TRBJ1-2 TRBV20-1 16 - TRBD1 CSARLPGTGPIYGYTF TGCAGTGCTAGGCTACCCGGGACAGGGCCCATTTATGGCTACACCTTC
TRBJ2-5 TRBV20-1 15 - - CSARPTVGPQETQYF TGCAGTGCTAGACCTACCGTCGGGCCACAAGAGACCCAGTACTTC
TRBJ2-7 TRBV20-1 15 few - CSAYLDPIKTYEQYF TGCAGTGCCTATTTGGACCCAATCAAAACCTACGAGCAGTACTTC
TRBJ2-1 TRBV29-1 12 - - CSVKDSHWEQFF TGCAGCGTTAAAGATTCTCATTGGGAGCAGTTCTTC
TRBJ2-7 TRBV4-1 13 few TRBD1 CASSRGQGVEQYF TGCGCCAGCAGCCGCGGACAGGGCGTAGAGCAGTACTTC
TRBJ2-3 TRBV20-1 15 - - CSARVVPDDTDTQYF TGCAGTGCTAGAGTAGTACCGGACGACACAGATACGCAGTATTTT
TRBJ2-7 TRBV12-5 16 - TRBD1 CASGFGPGQDSYEQYF TGTGCTAGTGGTTTCGGACCGGGACAGGACTCCTACGAGCAGTACTTC
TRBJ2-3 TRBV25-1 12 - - CASSKATDTQYF TGTGCCAGCAGCAAAGCCACAGATACGCAGTATTTT